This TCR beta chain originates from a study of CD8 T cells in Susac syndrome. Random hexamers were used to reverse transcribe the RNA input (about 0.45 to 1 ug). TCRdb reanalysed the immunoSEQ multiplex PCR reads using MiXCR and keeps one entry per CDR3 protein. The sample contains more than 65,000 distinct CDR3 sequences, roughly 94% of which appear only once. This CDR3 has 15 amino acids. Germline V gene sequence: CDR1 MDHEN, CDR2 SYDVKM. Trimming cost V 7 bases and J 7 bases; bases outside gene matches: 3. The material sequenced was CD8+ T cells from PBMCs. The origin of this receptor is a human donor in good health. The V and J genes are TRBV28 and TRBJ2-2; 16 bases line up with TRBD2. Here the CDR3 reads CASTGTSGRGGELFF. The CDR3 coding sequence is TGTGCCAGCACCGGGACTAGCGGGAGGGGCGGGGAGCTGTTTTTT. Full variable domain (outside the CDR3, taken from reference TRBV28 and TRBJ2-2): DVKVTQSSRYLVKRTGEKVFLECVQDMDHENMFWYRQDPGLGLRLIYFSYDVKMKEKGDIPEGYSVSREKKERFSLILESASTNQTSMYLCASTGTSGRGGELFFGEGSRLTVL.